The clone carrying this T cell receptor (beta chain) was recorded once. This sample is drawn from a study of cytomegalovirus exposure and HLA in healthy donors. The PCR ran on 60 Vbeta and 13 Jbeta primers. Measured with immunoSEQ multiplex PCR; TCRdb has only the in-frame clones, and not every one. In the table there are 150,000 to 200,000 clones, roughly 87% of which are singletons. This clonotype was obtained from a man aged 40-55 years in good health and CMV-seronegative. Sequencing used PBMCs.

CDR3 loop: CASSPRTSGTTDTQYF. CDR3 nucleotides: TGTGCCAGCAGCCCCAGGACTAGCGGAACCACAGATACGCAGTATTTT. The chain is built from TRBV7-6 and TRBJ2-3; 10 bases map to TRBD2. Germline V lookup: CDR1 SGHVS, CDR2 FNYEAQ. The junction had 7 bases not matched to a gene; V was cut back by 5 bases and J by 2 bases. The CDR3 sequence is 16 residues long.